The 32 T cell receptor beta chains below all came from one sample that was sequenced in a study of blood T cell repertoires in COVID-19 (dated by TCRdb to 2019 to 2021). The receptor library was made with the immunoSEQ multiplex PCR assay. Held by TCRdb, this immuneACCESS table contains in-frame sequences only and omits some clones. Under half of the omission traces to an unresolved V gene where checked; the cause of the rest is unknown. Present in this sample are 75,000 to 95,000 clones, around 86% of which were seen just once. About 1.2% of the sample goes to the ten largest clones. Sequencing was carried out using peripheral blood. These receptor sequences come from a human donor in a cohort sampled during active COVID-19.

The V and J genes are TRBV25-1 and TRBJ1-5; 7 bases map to TRBD1. Per the germline V gene, CDR1 is MGHDK and CDR2 is SYGVNS. The CDR3 extends over 14 amino acids. The trim removed 5 bases at V and 4 bases at J, leaving 5 bases unmatched. This CDR3 reads CASSSTGKNQPQHF. CDR3 nucleotide sequence: TGTGCCAGCAGTTCGACAGGGAAAAATCAGCCCCAGCATTTT.

CDR3 loop: CASSWDTGTGGWYTF. The CDR3 DNA reads as TGTGCCAGCAGCTGGGACACCGGGACAGGGGGCTGGTACACCTTC. The V gene is TRBV5-5, the J gene TRBJ1-2; 12 positions agree with TRBD1. V was clipped by 3 bases and J by 11 bases; unmatched bases: 11. The CDR3 sequence is 15 residues long. The germline V gene has CDR1 SGHKS and CDR2 YYEKEE (reference sequence).

The gene calls are TRBV23-1 and TRBJ2-7; D possibly corresponds to TRBD2 (7 bases). TRBV23-1 is identified as an open reading frame with a role that is uncertain. Trimming stripped 8 bases from V and 7 bases from J, with 27 bases between. The CDR3 extends over 16 amino acids. The CDR3 is CASLRSRVGGVVEQYF. CDR3 bases: TGCGCCAGCCTCAGAAGCCGGGTAGGGGGGGTAGTGGAGCAGTACTTC.

V and J are TRBV10-3 and TRBJ2-3, with 8 bases matching TRBD2. After removal of 10 bases from V and 9 bases from J, the junction contained 15 bases not matched to a gene. The CDR3 has 14 residues. CDR1 is ENHRY and CDR2 is SYGVKD in the germline V gene. The CDR3 sequence is CATNPGLGDFTQYF. The CDR3 DNA follows: TGTGCCACCAATCCGGGACTAGGGGACTTCACGCAGTATTTT.

This rearrangement joins TRBV7-9 to TRBJ2-1; TRBD2 matches at 11 bases. The CDR3 is made up of 19 amino acids. With 5 bases clipped from V and 6 bases from J, the junction kept 18 bases outside the gene matches. Germline loops: CDR1 SEHNR, CDR2 FQNEAQ (reference sequence). CDR3 in DNA: TGTGCCAGCAGCCCCCAAACGGGGTTGACTAGCGGGACTAGCAATGAGCAGTTCTTC. Translation: CASSPQTGLTSGTSNEQFF.

This clone was detected once. This chain connects TRBV19 to TRBJ2-7, with D perhaps matching TRBD1 (6 bases). Germline assignment: CDR1 LNHDA and CDR2 SQIVND (reference sequence). The CDR3 is 14 amino acids. V dropped 9 bases and J dropped 0 bases, with 15 bases sitting between them. CDR3 region: CASNGQTSSYEQYF. The CDR3 DNA follows: TGTGCCAGCAACGGACAGACCAGCTCCTACGAGCAGTACTTC.

The chain employs TRBV5-1 and TRBJ2-3; 7 nucleotides match TRBD2. CDR1 SGHRS and CDR2 YFSETQ come from the germline V gene. The ends lost 7 bases at V and 1 base at J; junction bases unmatched: 9. The CDR3 sequence is 15 residues long. The chain's CDR3 is CASSGGGARTDTQYF. The DNA for the CDR3 is TGCGCCAGCTCCGGGGGAGGGGCCCGCACAGATACGCAGTATTTT. The complete variable domain, with remaining parts taken from reference TRBV5-1 and TRBJ2-3, reads KAGVTQTPRYLIKTRGQQVTLSCSPISGHRSVSWYQQTPGQGLQFLFEYFSETQRNKGNFPGRFSGRQFSNSRSEMNVSTLELGDSALYLCASSGGGARTDTQYFGPGTRLTVL.

V usage is TRBV28 and J usage is TRBJ1-2; no reliable D call. V dropped 4 bases and J dropped 2 bases, with 11 bases sitting between them. This CDR3 comprises 14 residues. From germline, CDR1 is MDHEN and CDR2 SYDVKM. The CDR3 region has the DNA TGTGCCAGCAGTTCTCAACCAGGCAACTATGGCTACACCTTC. Translating it yields CASSSQPGNYGYTF.

The chain recombines TRBV27 with TRBJ2-1, with 9 nucleotides matching TRBD2. This CDR3 has 14 amino acids. V lost 7 bases and J lost 4; bases outside the gene matches: 5. In germline, CDR1 is MNHEY, CDR2 SMNVEV (reference sequence). CDR3 DNA: TGTGCCAGCACTCCGGGACTAGCTTACAATGAGCAGTTCTTC. It encodes CASTPGLAYNEQFF.

The V call is TRBV5-4, the J call TRBJ2-7; the D gene is possibly TRBD2 (6 bases). CDR3 length: 16 amino acids. The germline CDR1 and CDR2 sequences are SGHNT and YYREEE (reference sequence). Deletions cut 0 bases from V and 3 bases from J, with 16 bases between. The CDR3 DNA is TGTGCCAGCAGCTTGGGGGGGAGGAGGACCCGCTACGAGCAGTACTTC. Amino acid sequence: CASSLGGRRTRYEQYF.

The genes are TRBV6-6 and TRBJ2-7, with D perhaps matching TRBD1 (6 bases). Between the trimmed V and J ends, which lost 10 bases and 3 bases, there was a span of 16 bases. Germline V CDR1 and CDR2: MNHNY, SVGAGI (reference sequence). This CDR3 is built from 13 residues. The CDR3 loop is CATVQGAVYEQYF. The CDR3, as DNA: TGTGCCACCGTACAGGGCGCCGTCTACGAGCAGTACTTC.

V is TRBV11-2 and J is TRBJ1-2, with D maybe TRBD1 (5 bases). This CDR3 spans 17 amino acids. CDR1 SGHAT and CDR2 FQNNGV come from the germline V gene. Trimming stripped 5 bases from V and 4 bases from J, with 23 bases between. The CDR3 nucleotides read TGTGCCAGCAGCCCTACTAAAGGGACTGGGAGTCCCTATGGCTACACCTTC. This translates into CASSPTKGTGSPYGYTF.

The rearrangement uses TRBV27 and TRBJ1-3; no firm D call. The CDR3 contains 17 residues. Germline-derived CDR1 and CDR2 are MNHEY and SMNVEV (reference sequence). V shed 6 bases and J shed 1 base, with 19 bases lying between them. The CDR3 sequence: CASSPQKGALSGNTIYF. CDR3 DNA: TGTGCCAGCAGCCCCCAGAAGGGAGCCTTATCTGGAAACACCATATATTTT.

The chain links TRBV5-1 to TRBJ1-2; D is ambiguous. V was trimmed by 3 bases and J by 0 bases, leaving 24 bases between them. The CDR3 consists of 19 residues. Germline loops: CDR1 SGHRS, CDR2 YFSETQ. For the CDR3, the DNA is TGCGCCAGCAGCTCGGCCTCTCCCCAAGAGGCGAGAGCTAACTATGGCTACACCTTC. It translates to CASSSASPQEARANYGYTF.

The CDR3 DNA follows: TGTGCCAGCAGAACGCTAGCGGGTGGGGGAGAGACCCAGTACTTC. This codes for CASRTLAGGGETQYF. V is TRBV2 and J is TRBJ2-5; 8 nucleotides align to TRBD2. CDR3 length equals 15 residues. Germline V CDR1 and CDR2: SNHLY, FYNNEI. V was pared by 6 bases and J by 4 bases, with 10 bases of the junction left unmatched.

The J gene is TRBJ2-1, the V gene TRBV24-1; 9 bases agree with TRBD2. The CDR3 consists of 14 residues. J gave up 8 bases and V 2 bases, and 3 bases lay outside the gene matches. CDR1 KGHDR and CDR2 SFDVKD come from the germline V gene. CDR3 in amino acids: CATSDWTSVYEQFF. CDR3 in DNA: TGTGCCACCAGTGATTGGACTAGCGTCTATGAGCAGTTCTTC.

The J gene is TRBJ1-2, the V gene TRBV3-1 (or the pseudogene TRBV3-2); D unresolved. CDR1 is LGHDT, CDR2 YNNKEL, per germline (reference sequence). The CDR3 has 14 amino acids. Trimming left V 0 bases short and J 5 bases short, with 10 bases between. The CDR3 DNA sequence: TGTGCCAGCAGCCAAGAACCCCAGACTTATGGCTACACCTTC. Translating it yields CASSQEPQTYGYTF.

The V call is TRBV19, the J call TRBJ2-7; D perhaps matches TRBD2 (6 bases). The CDR3 is 16 amino acids. Germline assignment: CDR1 LNHDA and CDR2 SQIVND (reference sequence). The V end was cut by 8 bases, the J end by 4 bases, with 24 bases between. The CDR3 reads CASCESHGGTGYEQYF. CDR3 nucleotide sequence: TGTGCCAGTTGTGAGTCACACGGAGGGACTGGGTACGAGCAGTACTTC.

This chain uses TRBV5-1 with TRBJ2-7, with TRBD2 as a possible D gene (6 bases). The germline gives CDR1 SGHRS, CDR2 YFSETQ. This CDR3 spans 13 amino acids. Deletions cut 5 bases from V and 4 bases from J, with 13 bases between. CDR3 sequence (DNA): TGCGCCAGCAGACGTGATAGCGGTTACGAGCAGTACTTC. Amino acids: CASRRDSGYEQYF.

This chain uses TRBV11-2 with TRBJ1-1; a possible D gene is TRBD1 (6 bases). V was pared by 1 base and J by 4 bases, with 16 bases between. CDR3 length: 16 residues. Germline V gene data show CDR1 as SGHAT and CDR2 as FQNNGV. The CDR3 coding sequence is TGTGCCAGCAGCTTAGCCGTGGGGGGGCCGGGCACTGAAGCTTTCTTT. Protein product: CASSLAVGGPGTEAFF.

The chain joins TRBV24-1 to TRBJ2-3, with 13 positions matching TRBD2. V shed 7 bases and J 6 bases; nucleotides not matched to a gene: 3. CDR3 length: 14 amino acids. Germline CDR1 reads KGHDR; CDR2 reads SFDVKD. CDR3 region: CATSSTSGRDTQYF. CDR3 in DNA: TGTGCCACCAGCTCGACTAGCGGGAGGGATACGCAGTATTTT.

The genes are TRBV12-3 or TRBV12-4 and TRBJ2-7, with D maybe TRBD2 (5 bases). CDR3 length: 13 residues. Trimming left V 6 bases short and J 6 bases short, with 15 bases between. For the CDR3, the DNA is TGTGCCAGCAGCCCTCGGGGTCTCCGCGAGCAGTACTTC. It translates to CASSPRGLREQYF.

The V call is TRBV7-9, the J call TRBJ1-1; the D is unclear. V was trimmed by 6 bases and J by 0 bases, leaving 20 bases between them. The CDR3 covers 17 residues. The germline V gene has CDR1 SEHNR and CDR2 FQNEAQ (reference sequence). The CDR3 here is CASSQRPESLMNTEAFF. Here the CDR3 DNA reads TGTGCCAGCAGTCAACGCCCGGAGAGTTTAATGAACACTGAAGCTTTCTTT.

This chain uses TRBV11-2 with TRBJ1-2, with no clear D. V lost 2 bases and J 2 bases, leaving 12 bases between the germline ends. The CDR3 runs 15 residues. The germline gives CDR1 SGHAT, CDR2 FQNNGV. This CDR3 is CASSLFPDWNYGYTF. CDR3 sequence (DNA): TGTGCCAGCAGCTTATTCCCTGACTGGAACTATGGCTACACCTTC.

The gene calls are TRBV6-5 and TRBJ1-1; D unclear. Germline V gene lookup returns CDR1 MNHEY and CDR2 SVGAGI. With 4 bases removed from V and 8 bases from J, the gap between germline ends came to 17 bases. The CDR3 is made up of 14 amino acids. The CDR3 loop reads CASSLEGAGGEAFF. The CDR3 region has the DNA TGTGCCAGCAGTTTGGAGGGAGCGGGCGGGGAAGCTTTCTTT.

The chain links TRBV5-1 to TRBJ2-7; D possibly corresponds to TRBD1 (5 bases). Germline V CDR1 and CDR2: SGHRS, YFSETQ. This CDR3 is built from 16 residues. V was trimmed by 3 bases and J by 6 bases, leaving 22 bases between them. The DNA for the CDR3 is TGCGCCAGCAGCTCTCAAGGGGTTTCGGCCCTTATCGAGCAGTACTTC. This codes for CASSSQGVSALIEQYF. The whole variable domain, remainder taken from reference TRBV5-1 and TRBJ2-7, is KAGVTQTPRYLIKTRGQQVTLSCSPISGHRSVSWYQQTPGQGLQFLFEYFSETQRNKGNFPGRFSGRQFSNSRSEMNVSTLELGDSALYLCASSSQGVSALIEQYFGPGTRLTVT.

This chain links TRBV14 with TRBJ1-2; 9 bases align to TRBD1. The trim removed 0 bases at V and 5 bases at J, leaving 7 bases unmatched. The CDR3 has 16 residues. Germline V lookup: CDR1 SGHDN, CDR2 FVKESK. CDR3 in amino acids: CASSQDPGQGLYGYTF. The DNA of the CDR3 is TGTGCCAGCAGCCAAGATCCGGGACAGGGACTTTATGGCTACACCTTC.

The CDR3 DNA reads TGTGCCAGCAGCGTCTTCGGAGCAACAGGCTACGAGCAGTACTTC. It yields the protein CASSVFGATGYEQYF. The rearrangement joins TRBV7-8 to TRBJ2-7; a weak D match, TRBD1 (5 bases). The CDR3 is made up of 15 amino acids. Trimming cost V 5 bases and J 3 bases, with 17 bases left between them. Germline V gene lookup returns CDR1 SGHVS and CDR2 FQNEAQ.

The rearrangement uses TRBV10-1 and TRBJ2-3; 8 positions match TRBD2. V shed 0 bases and J 0 bases; nucleotides not matched to a gene: 2. The CDR3 covers 16 residues. Germline CDR1 reads WNHNN; CDR2 reads SYGVQD (reference sequence). CDR3 residues: CASSESTSGSTDTQYF. The CDR3 DNA follows: TGCGCCAGCAGTGAGTCAACTAGCGGAAGCACAGATACGCAGTATTTT.

The chain links TRBV3-1 (or the pseudogene TRBV3-2) to TRBJ2-1; TRBD2 might be the D (5 bases). This CDR3 comprises 12 residues. Germline values: CDR1 LGHDT, CDR2 YNNKEL (reference sequence). Trimming pared 1 base from V and 15 bases from J, leaving 13 bases between. CDR3 DNA: TGTGCCAGCAGCCAAGGCGAGCTAGCTCTGTTCTTC. Amino acids: CASSQGELALFF.

This rearrangement joins TRBV19 to TRBJ1-2; tentatively, D is TRBD1 (5 bases). Trimming cost V 5 bases and J 3 bases, with 16 bases left between them. The germline V gene has CDR1 LNHDA and CDR2 SQIVND (reference sequence). The CDR3 extends over 15 amino acids. CDR3 amino acids: CASSLLEAGHYGYTF. DNA for the CDR3: TGTGCCAGTAGTCTCCTCGAGGCAGGGCACTATGGCTACACCTTC.

The V gene is TRBV4-1, the J gene TRBJ2-7, with 7 nucleotides matching TRBD2. Germline CDR1 reads MGHRA; CDR2 reads YSYEKL. After removal of 1 base from V and 3 bases from J, the junction contained 6 bases not matched to a gene. CDR3 length equals 15 residues. For the CDR3, the DNA is TGCGCCAGCAGCCAAGCTAGCGGCACATTCTACGAGCAGTACTTC. Translating it yields CASSQASGTFYEQYF.